Included here is one T cell receptor beta chain sequence, with context. These data originate in a study of blood T cell repertoires in COVID-19. Study-wide context: Italy, Spain and the United States were the sources of the convalescent and acute COVID-19 samples. The cDNA or gDNA used as material had been derived from T cells, B-cell-depleted T cells, or PBMCs.

The V gene's germline CDR1 is SGDLS and CDR2 YYNGEE. The ends lost 3 bases at V and 6 bases at J; junction bases unmatched: 14. The CDR3 covers 17 residues. Per the authors' pipeline: Reference gene primers were amplified, and this amplification served to estimate nucleated cell counts. The repertoire was sequenced with immunoSEQ multiplex PCR; TCRdb's copy has only in-frame clones and lacks some. For V, J and clone size, that table is used; D and trimming come from the DNA. The sample records hundreds of thousands of clones, around nine tenths being singletons. The gene calls are TRBV9 and TRBJ2-3, with TRBD2 identical over 9 bases. The receptor was isolated from a man between 60 and 75 years old who had recovered from COVID-19. Material for sequencing was peripheral blood. The CDR3 spells CASSAGLAGAPRDTQYF. The CDR3 DNA is TGTGCCAGCAGCGCCGGGTTAGCGGGGGCACCCCGGGATACGCAGTATTTT.